Listed below are T cell receptor beta chains from one sample, sequenced in a study of blood T cell repertoires in COVID-19. Measured with immunoSEQ multiplex PCR; TCRdb has only the in-frame clones, and not every one. The data show some 260,000 clones, approximately 79% seen once. The specimen sequenced was PBMCs or T cells enriched from blood (not recorded which). The receptors originated from a man aged 25 to 40 with acute COVID-19. Each CDR3 is given with its conserved first and last residue. D genes are given only for firm matches. Rows may omit the clone size; those that give it use once, few, many or a size class.

D	V	J	size	DNA	CDR3
NA	TRBV30	TRBJ2-3	NA	TGTGCCTCTCTTATTAATAGCGGAATGAAGGTTACAGATACGCAGTATTTT	CASLINSGMKVTDTQYF
NA	TRBV25-1	TRBJ1-2	once	TGTGCCAGCAGTGAGGACATCAGGGGCTACACCTTC	CASSEDIRGYTF
NA	TRBV14	TRBJ1-1	NA	TGTGCCAGCAGCCAAGCGCGGGGGCGGACTGAAGCTTTCTTT	CASSQARGRTEAFF
NA	TRBV27	TRBJ1-2	NA	TGTGCCAGCAGCGTCGGGGGGGTGGAAGGCTACACCTTC	CASSVGGVEGYTF
NA	TRBV21-1	TRBJ2-1	NA	TGTGCCAGCAGCAAAAGGGGGACTAGCGGGGGCCCCCCGGAGGTGCAGTTCTTC	CASSKRGTSGGPPEVQFF
TRBD1	TRBV7-8	TRBJ1-2	NA	TGTGCCAGCAGCTGGGGACAGGCCCGGTACTATGGCTACACCTTC	CASSWGQARYYGYTF
NA	TRBV20-1	TRBJ1-1	NA	TGCAGTGCTAGTGGTACAGGGCTCTCCGCGCCCTTGAACACTGAAGCTTTCTTT	CSASGTGLSAPLNTEAFF
TRBD2	TRBV9	TRBJ2-3	NA	TGTGCCAGCAGCTCAGGGACTAGCGGCATAGAGCGTACGCAGTATTTT	CASSSGTSGIERTQYF
NA	TRBV2	TRBJ1-1	NA	TGTGCCAGCAGTGAGGAGTTCATGAACACTGAAGCTTTCTTT	CASSEEFMNTEAFF
NA	TRBV6-1	TRBJ1-5	NA	TGTGCCAGCAGTAACCTGGACAGTTCAGGTCAGCCCCAGCATTTT	CASSNLDSSGQPQHF
TRBD1	TRBV5-1	TRBJ2-3	NA	TGCGCCAGCTGGACAGGGGGCACAGATACGCAGTATTTT	CASWTGGTDTQYF
NA	TRBV28	TRBJ2-4	NA	TGTGCCAGCAGCCCCAGGGTAGCCAAAAACATTCAGTACTTC	CASSPRVAKNIQYF